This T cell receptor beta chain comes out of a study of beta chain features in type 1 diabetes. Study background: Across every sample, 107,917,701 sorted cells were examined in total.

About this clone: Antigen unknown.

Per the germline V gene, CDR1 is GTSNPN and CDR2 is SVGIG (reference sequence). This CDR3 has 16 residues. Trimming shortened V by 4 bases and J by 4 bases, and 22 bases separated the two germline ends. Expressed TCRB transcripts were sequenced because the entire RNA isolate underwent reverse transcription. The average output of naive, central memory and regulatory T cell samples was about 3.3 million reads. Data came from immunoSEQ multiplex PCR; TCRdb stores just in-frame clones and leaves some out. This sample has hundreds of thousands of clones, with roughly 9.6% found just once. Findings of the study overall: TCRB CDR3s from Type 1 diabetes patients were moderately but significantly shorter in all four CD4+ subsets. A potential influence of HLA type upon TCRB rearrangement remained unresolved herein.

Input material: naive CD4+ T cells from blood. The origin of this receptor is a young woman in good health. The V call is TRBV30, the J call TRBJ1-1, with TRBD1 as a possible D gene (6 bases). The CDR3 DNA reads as TGTGCCTGGAACAAGGGGGTGGTGGGTTTTGGCACTGAAGCTTTCTTT. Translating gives CAWNKGVVGFGTEAFF.